A single T cell receptor beta chain is shown here with its context. The CDR3 is 17 amino acids. The germline CDR1 and CDR2 sequences are SEHNR and FQNEAQ (reference sequence). The V and J ends lost 1 base and 0 bases respectively, with 14 bases between them. This sample was included in a study of blood T cell repertoires in COVID-19. Study details: Whether acute or convalescent, the COVID-19 samples came from the United States, Italy and Spain. Sample material is recorded as cDNA or gDNA derived from T cells, B-cell-depleted T cells, or PBMCs.

Authors' data handling: It was from reference gene primer amplification that nucleated cell counts were estimated. Measured with immunoSEQ multiplex PCR; TCRdb has only the in-frame clones, and not every one. The V and J calls and clone size come from that table; D and trimming were worked out from the DNA. The sample has under 300,000 clones; roughly 90% are singletons. The rearrangement uses TRBV7-9 and TRBJ2-3; the D gene is possibly TRBD2 (6 bases). The clonotype comes from a woman in her twenties or thirties with COVID-19, enrolled during active disease. The sequenced sample consisted of peripheral blood. The CDR3 sequence is CASSLVLAGPSTDTQYF. The DNA for the CDR3 is TGTGCCAGCAGCTTAGTCCTCGCGGGGCCTAGCACAGATACGCAGTATTTT.